The sequence of this T cell receptor (beta chain) was determined in a study of blood T cells in healthy people across ages. Points from the study as a whole: For the donors, CMV status was unknown and possibly confounded expanded clonotype changes.

The authors ran a second PCR of roughly 6 to 12 cycles using a sample-barcoded 5' primer and a J-beta primer mix. All cDNA molecules were each tagged by a template-switch adaptor with 12 random nucleotides. The yield of each sample was at least 2.5 million CDR3-containing paired-end reads. TCRdb re-called the 5' RACE reads with MiXCR, one entry per CDR3 protein. Altogether about 1.7 million distinct CDR3 sequences are present, roughly 28% being singletons, with the ten largest covering 7.7%. At least 5.5 micrograms of total RNA were extracted per sample. A word on this clonotype: The antigen is undetermined.

The CDR3 has 11 residues. Germline CDR1 is MNHEY and CDR2 is SMNVEV (reference sequence). Between the trimmed V and J ends, which lost 10 bases and 6 bases, there was a span of 12 bases. Sequencing input: blood. The sequence was obtained from a woman between 25 and 40 years old in good health. J is TRBJ1-2 and V is TRBV27, with a possible D match to TRBD1 (6 bases). In DNA form, the CDR3 reads TGTGCCACCAGGGGTTTGGATGGCTACACCTTC. Translating gives CATRGLDGYTF.